What follows are 11 T cell receptor beta chains derived from one specimen sequenced in a study of shared clonotypes between healthy human individuals. Profiling relied on immunoSEQ multiplex PCR, and the TCRdb table lists in-frame clones only, not all of them. The sample consists of around 2,000,000 clones, around 95% of them appearing once. Specimen: naive CD4+ T cells sorted from blood. As for subset: CD45RA+ positively selected. All receptors derive from a man in his late teens or twenties in good health.

About this clone: The sample holds other DNA sequences that translate to the same CDR3. This chain links TRBV15 with TRBJ2-2; possible D gene TRBD1, 5 bases. V was pared by 3 bases and J by 0 bases, with 5 bases between. The CDR3 loop spans 14 amino acids. Germline V gives CDR1 LNHNV, CDR2 YYDKDF (reference sequence). The CDR3 spells CATSRTANTGELFF. The CDR3 DNA follows: TGTGCCACCAGCAGGACAGCGAACACCGGGGAGCTGTTTTTT.

A word on this clone: A read error is possible here, since a much larger clone lies one base away. Distinct nucleotide sequences in the sample also encode this CDR3. The V gene is TRBV7-2, the J gene TRBJ2-7; 14 bases fit TRBD2. Germline V gene data show CDR1 as SGHTA and CDR2 as FQGNSA. V shed 4 bases and J 6 bases; nucleotides not matched to a gene: 2. The CDR3 is 14 amino acids. CDR3: CASSSGLAGGEQYF. CDR3 DNA: TGTGCCAGCAGCTCAGGACTAGCGGGAGGCGAGCAGTACTTC.

V is TRBV6-6 and J is TRBJ1-4, with TRBD1 matching over 8 bases. The CDR3 runs to 16 residues. Germline V gene sequence: CDR1 MNHNY, CDR2 SVGAGI (reference sequence). After removal of 0 bases from V and 7 bases from J, the junction contained 7 bases not matched to a gene. The CDR3 spells CASSYSIRGQGEKLFF. The CDR3 region has the DNA TGTGCCAGCAGTTACTCGATCAGGGGGCAGGGTGAAAAACTGTTTTTT.

As concerns this clone: This same CDR3 is encoded by further DNA sequences in the sample. V is TRBV11-2 and J is TRBJ2-5; D is undetermined. The ends were cut back, 5 bases at V and 5 bases at J, with 6 bases in the middle. CDR1 and CDR2 (germline): SGHAT, FQNNGV. The CDR3 extends over 11 amino acids. The CDR3 sequence: CASSPGETQYF. For the CDR3, the DNA is TGTGCCAGCAGCCCCGGTGAGACCCAGTACTTC.

The chain uses TRBV9 and TRBJ1-5; possible D gene TRBD1, 6 bases. The ends were cut back, 4 bases at V and 7 bases at J, with 15 bases in the middle. Germline CDR1 and CDR2: SGDLS and YYNGEE. The CDR3 is made up of 14 amino acids. Here the CDR3 reads CASSYLDSGQPQHF. In DNA form, the CDR3 reads TGTGCCAGCAGCTACCTGGACAGCGGGCAGCCCCAGCATTTT.

The chain links TRBV30 to TRBJ1-5; 7 bases match TRBD1. Germline V gene lookup returns CDR1 GTSNPN and CDR2 SVGIG (reference sequence). The CDR3 spans 14 residues. The ends lost 8 bases at V and 6 bases at J; junction bases unmatched: 13. The DNA of the CDR3 is TGTGCCGTTTCCGGGGGCAGGGGGACTCAGCCCCAGCATTTT. Encoded protein: CAVSGGRGTQPQHF.

This clone came up a few times. CDR3 in DNA: TGTGCCAGCAGTTACGGCCATAGGACGATCGGTTCACCCCTCCACTTT. Its protein product is CASSYGHRTIGSPLHF. The V and J genes are TRBV6-5 and TRBJ1-6; D gene uncertain. CDR3 length: 16 residues. V shed 2 bases and J shed 9 bases, with 17 bases lying between them. CDR1 is MNHEY, CDR2 SVGAGI, per germline.

V and J are TRBV2 and TRBJ1-4; TRBD1 aligns across 8 bases. CDR1 SNHLY and CDR2 FYNNEI come from the germline V gene. Trimming took 6 bases from V and 7 from J; bases not matched to a gene: 7. The CDR3 covers 14 residues. CDR3 region: CASRRTGQGEKLFF. As DNA, the CDR3 is TGTGCCAGCAGGCGGACAGGGCAAGGTGAAAAACTGTTTTTT. The full variable domain, in which reference TRBV2 and TRBJ1-4 provide the parts outside the CDR3, is EPEVTQTPSHQVTQMGQEVILRCVPISNHLYFYWYRQILGQKVEFLVSFYNNEISEKSEIFDDQFSVERPDGSNFTLKIRSTKLEDSAMYFCASRRTGQGEKLFFGSGTQLSVL.

The chain links TRBV5-1 to TRBJ2-5, with TRBD1 matching over 9 bases. Losses at the gene ends were 0 bases for V and 9 bases for J; bases not matched to a gene: 6. The CDR3 has 14 amino acids. Looked up from germline, CDR1 is SGHRS and CDR2 is YFSETQ. CDR3 residues: CASSLGQGDSAQYF. DNA of the CDR3: TGCGCCAGCAGCTTGGGACAGGGGGACTCGGCCCAGTACTTC.

This sequence joins TRBV5-6 and TRBJ2-4, with D tentatively TRBD1 (6 bases). Germline V CDR1 and CDR2: SGHDT, YYEEEE. Trimming removed 1 base at V and 8 bases at J, with 10 bases between. CDR3 length: 13 amino acids. This CDR3 reads CASSLFDRHIQYF. CDR3 DNA sequence: TGTGCCAGCAGCTTGTTCGACAGGCACATTCAGTACTTC.

V usage is TRBV29-1 and J usage is TRBJ1-2; D is unclear. V lost 7 bases and J 1 base, leaving 7 bases between the germline ends. Germline V gives CDR1 SQVTM, CDR2 ANQGSEA. CDR3 length: 11 residues. The CDR3 here is CSGWHNYGYTF. CDR3 sequence (DNA): TGCAGCGGCTGGCATAACTATGGCTACACCTTC.